Below are 9 T cell receptor beta chains sequenced from a single sample in a study of T-cell memory formation after mild COVID-19. MiXCR was run by TCRdb on the 5' RACE reads, yielding one entry per CDR3 protein. This sample has 250,000 to 300,000 distinct CDR3 sequences, with approximately 16% found just once. The sample consisted of PBMCs or a T cell subset sorted from them (not recorded which). The receptors originated from a man aged 18 to 29 who had mild COVID-19 (a few samples of this study predate the infection). Cell type and time point are not known.

This clonotype was seen many times. This chain joins TRBV20-1 and TRBJ1-2, with D hard to call. The CDR3 extends over 13 amino acids. Germline values: CDR1 DFQATT, CDR2 SNEGSKA (reference sequence). V was pared by 1 base and J by 5 bases, with 11 bases between. The CDR3 is CSARVAGGYGYTF. DNA of the CDR3: TGCAGTGCTAGAGTGGCAGGAGGGTATGGCTACACCTTC.

This clonotype has just a few counts. A read error is likely, as this CDR3 ends without the conserved phenylalanine or tryptophan. The limits of the CDR3 on the DNA are not certain, so only TCRdb's listed CDR3 is given. CDR3 residues: CAPVGQGPRT. J is TRBJ2-1 and V is TRBV24-1; the DNA was not used to check the table's D call, TRBD1. Germline CDR1 is KGHDR and CDR2 is SFDVKD. Termini included, the CDR3 measures 10 amino acids.

This clonotype came up many times. The J gene is TRBJ2-1, the V gene TRBV5-5, with 10 bases lining up with TRBD2. V trimming: 3 bases; J trimming: 4 bases; junction bases outside the gene matches: 10. The CDR3 length is 17 residues. Germline V lookup: CDR1 SGHKS, CDR2 YYEKEE (reference sequence). The CDR3 loop reads CASSWFSGGSRYNEQFF. The DNA of the CDR3 is TGTGCCAGCAGCTGGTTTAGCGGGGGGTCTAGGTACAATGAGCAGTTCTTC.

This clonotype has a handful of counts. The chain recombines TRBV6-5 with TRBJ2-7, with unresolved D. V lost 2 bases to trimming and J lost 7 bases, with 18 bases between them. CDR1 and CDR2 (germline): MNHEY, SVGAGI. The CDR3 is 15 residues long. The CDR3 sequence: CASSYNGLGSREQYF. In nucleotides, the CDR3 is TGTGCCAGCAGTTACAATGGTCTGGGTAGCCGGGAGCAGTACTTC.

This clonotype was counted between two and nine times. The chain links TRBV6-2 or TRBV6-3 to TRBJ2-5, with TRBD2 as a possible D gene (6 bases). The CDR3 runs 15 residues. Looked up from germline, CDR1 is MNHEY and CDR2 is SVGEGT. V was shortened by 2 bases and J by 2 bases, with 12 bases between the two germline ends. CDR3 DNA sequence: TGTGCCAGCAGTTACGGCGGGGTCCGACAAGAGACCCAGTACTTC. This codes for CASSYGGVRQETQYF.

The CDR3 DNA is TGTGCCAGCAGTGCCGCTCAGGGCAGGGGCTACACCTTC. Protein sequence: CASSAAQGRGYTF. The chain employs TRBV25-1 and TRBJ1-2, with a possible D match to TRBD1 (5 bases). The CDR3 has 13 residues. Trimming removed 4 bases from V and 8 bases from J, with 14 bases in between. CDR1 and CDR2 from the germline V gene are MGHDK and SYGVNS.

The sample holds many counts of this clonotype. The chain combines TRBV4-1 with TRBJ2-5; D might be TRBD1 (6 bases). Trimming shortened V by 4 bases and J by 5 bases, and 11 bases separated the two germline ends. The length of the CDR3 is 13 residues. CDR1 is MGHRA, CDR2 YSYEKL, per germline. The CDR3 bases are TGCGCCAGCAGCCGGTCAGGGGAGGAGACCCAGTACTTC. Translating gives CASSRSGEETQYF.

This clonotype has just one count. The gene calls are TRBV7-9 and TRBJ1-6; D call uncertain. CDR1 is SEHNR and CDR2 is FQNEAQ in the germline V gene (reference sequence). The V and J ends lost 5 bases and 7 bases respectively, with 15 bases between them. The CDR3 runs to 15 residues. CDR3 in DNA: TGTGCCAGCAGCCGTTCAAGGACGGGGAATTCACCCCTCCACTTT. Encoded protein: CASSRSRTGNSPLHF.

The chain employs TRBV10-2 and TRBJ1-2; D unclear. V was trimmed by 6 bases and J by 6 bases, leaving 17 bases between them. This CDR3 spans 14 amino acids. Germline values: CDR1 WSHSY, CDR2 SAAADI. The CDR3 spells CASRPGLPNHGYTF. CDR3 DNA sequence: TGCGCCAGCAGACCGGGCCTCCCGAATCATGGCTACACCTTC.